This entry describes one T cell receptor beta chain. Profiled with immunoSEQ multiplex PCR; TCRdb holds only in-frame clones, not every one. This repertoire shows about 54,000 clones, less than 95% found once; its top ten account for 5% to 6.5%. The CDR3 has 13 residues. Per the germline V gene, CDR1 is SNHLY and CDR2 is FYNNEI. V lost 6 bases to trimming and J lost 4 bases, with 12 bases between them. This record belongs to a study of graft-versus-host responses after intestinal transplantation. For the study at large: Each patient got anti-thymocyte globulin induction, then tacrolimus and steroids for roughly 3 years.

This receptor was taken from a human patient who received an intestinal transplant, so some T cells may come from the graft donor. Here the sequenced sample was PBMCs, taken 662 days after intestinal transplant. The rearrangement links TRBV2 to TRBJ2-5; D gene ambiguous. The CDR3 region is CASSHTLLETQYF. CDR3 DNA sequence: TGTGCCAGCAGCCACACCTTACTAGAGACCCAGTACTTC.